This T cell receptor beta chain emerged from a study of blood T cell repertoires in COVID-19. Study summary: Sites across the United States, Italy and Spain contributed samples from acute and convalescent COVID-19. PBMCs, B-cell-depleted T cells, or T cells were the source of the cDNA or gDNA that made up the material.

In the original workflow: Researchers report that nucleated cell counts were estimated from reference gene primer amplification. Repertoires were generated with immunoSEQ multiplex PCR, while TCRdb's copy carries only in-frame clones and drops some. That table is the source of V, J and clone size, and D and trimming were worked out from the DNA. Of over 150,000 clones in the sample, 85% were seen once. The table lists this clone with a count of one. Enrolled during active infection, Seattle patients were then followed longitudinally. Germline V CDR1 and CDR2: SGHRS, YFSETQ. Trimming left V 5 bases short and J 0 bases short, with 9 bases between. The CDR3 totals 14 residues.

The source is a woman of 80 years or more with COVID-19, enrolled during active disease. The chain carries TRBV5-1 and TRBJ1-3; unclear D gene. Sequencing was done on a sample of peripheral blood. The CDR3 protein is CASRDASSGNTIYF. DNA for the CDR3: TGCGCCAGCAGAGATGCGAGCTCTGGAAACACCATATATTTT.